Below, one TCR beta chain is given with its context. This record belongs to a study of blood T cell repertoires in COVID-19. Study at large: Both acute and convalescent COVID-19 samples were obtained from the United States, Italy and Spain. PBMCs, B-cell-depleted T cells, or T cells were the source of the cDNA or gDNA that made up the material.

Original analysis: Researchers report that nucleated cell counts were estimated from reference gene primer amplification. Assay used: immunoSEQ multiplex PCR; TCRdb lists only in-frame clones, some missing. V, J and clone size are those of that table, while D and trimming were read from the DNA. The sample shows some 180,000 clones, more than 70% of them seen only once. CDR1 is LGHDT, CDR2 YNNKEL, per germline (reference sequence). The CDR3 length is 15 residues. V lost 1 base to trimming and J lost 4 bases, with 13 bases between them. This chain connects TRBV3-1 (or the pseudogene TRBV3-2) to TRBJ1-2; maybe TRBD1 (6 bases). The TCR was taken from a woman older than 75 with active or convalescent COVID-19. The sequenced sample was peripheral blood. The CDR3 DNA sequence: TGTGCCAGCAGCCAAGGGGGACCAGGGGCCTATGGCTACACCTTC. Translating gives CASSQGGPGAYGYTF.